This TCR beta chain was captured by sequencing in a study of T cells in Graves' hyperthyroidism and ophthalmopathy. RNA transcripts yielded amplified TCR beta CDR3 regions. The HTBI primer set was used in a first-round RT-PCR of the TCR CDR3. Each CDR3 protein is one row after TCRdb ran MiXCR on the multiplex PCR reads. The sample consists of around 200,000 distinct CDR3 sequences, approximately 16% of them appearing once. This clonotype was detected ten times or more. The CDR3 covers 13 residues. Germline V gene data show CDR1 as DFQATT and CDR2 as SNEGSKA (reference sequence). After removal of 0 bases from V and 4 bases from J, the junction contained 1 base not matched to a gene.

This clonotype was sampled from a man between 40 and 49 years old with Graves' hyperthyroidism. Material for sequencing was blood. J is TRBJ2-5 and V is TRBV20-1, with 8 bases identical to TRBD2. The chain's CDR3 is CSARDGRVETQYF. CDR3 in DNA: TGCAGTGCTAGAGACGGGAGGGTAGAGACCCAGTACTTC.